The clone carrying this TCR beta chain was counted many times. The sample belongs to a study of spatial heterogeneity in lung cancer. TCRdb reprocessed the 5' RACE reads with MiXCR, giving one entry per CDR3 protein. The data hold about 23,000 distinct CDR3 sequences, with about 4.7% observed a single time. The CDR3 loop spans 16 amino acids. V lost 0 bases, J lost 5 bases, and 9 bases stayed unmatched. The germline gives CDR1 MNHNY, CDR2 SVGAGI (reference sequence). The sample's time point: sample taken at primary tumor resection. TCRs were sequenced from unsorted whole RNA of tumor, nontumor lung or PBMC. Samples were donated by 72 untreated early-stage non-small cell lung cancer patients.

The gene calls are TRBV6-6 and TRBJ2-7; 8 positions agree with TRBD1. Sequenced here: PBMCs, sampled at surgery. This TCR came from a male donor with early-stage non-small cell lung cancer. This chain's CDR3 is CASSYSAGQETDEQYF. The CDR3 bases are TGTGCCAGCAGTTACTCGGCGGGACAGGAGACCGACGAGCAGTACTTC.